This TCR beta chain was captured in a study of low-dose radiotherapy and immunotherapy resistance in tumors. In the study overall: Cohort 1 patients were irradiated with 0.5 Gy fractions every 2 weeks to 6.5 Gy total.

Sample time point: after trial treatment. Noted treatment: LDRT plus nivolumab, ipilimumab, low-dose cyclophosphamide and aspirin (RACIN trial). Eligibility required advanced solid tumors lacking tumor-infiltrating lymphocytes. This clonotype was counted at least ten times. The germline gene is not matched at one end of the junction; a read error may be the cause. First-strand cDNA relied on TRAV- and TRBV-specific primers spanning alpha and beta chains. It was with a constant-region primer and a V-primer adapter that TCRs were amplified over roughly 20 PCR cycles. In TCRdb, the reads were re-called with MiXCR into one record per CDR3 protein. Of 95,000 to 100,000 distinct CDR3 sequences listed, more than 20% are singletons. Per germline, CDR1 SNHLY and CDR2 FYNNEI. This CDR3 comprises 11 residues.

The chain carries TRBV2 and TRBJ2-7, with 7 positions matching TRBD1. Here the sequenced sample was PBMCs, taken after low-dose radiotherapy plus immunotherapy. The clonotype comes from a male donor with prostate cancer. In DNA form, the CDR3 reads TGTGCCAGCAGTGGTCGACAGGGAAGGGTCTTC. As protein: CASSGRQGRVF.